These T cell receptor beta chains were read from a single sample in a study of T cells in localized non-small cell lung cancer. Sequenced by immunoSEQ multiplex PCR; TCRdb stores in-frame clones only, minus some. The sample shows some 140,000 clones, more than 70% of them seen only once. This sample comprised peripheral blood, obtained before any cancer treatment. Every receptor here comes from a female donor aged 60 or older with stage I lung adenocarcinoma. CDR3s include the opening cysteine and the closing phenylalanine or tryptophan. A D gene is named only where the DNA matches it firmly. Expanded clones get a size class; other rows say once, few or many, or leave the size out.

clone_size: NA; j_call: TRBJ2-2; v_call: TRBV28; d_call: TRBD2; cdr3_aa: CASIFGTSGKSTGELFF; cdr3_nt: TGTGCCAGCATCTTTGGGACTAGCGGGAAATCTACCGGGGAGCTGTTTTTT
clone_size: NA; j_call: TRBJ2-1; v_call: TRBV11-2; d_call: NA; cdr3_aa: CASSQSRVGAYNEQFF; cdr3_nt: TGTGCCAGCAGTCAATCCAGGGTTGGTGCCTACAATGAGCAGTTCTTC
clone_size: NA; j_call: TRBJ1-1; v_call: TRBV11-2; d_call: NA; cdr3_aa: CASSLERPRNTEAFF; cdr3_nt: TGTGCCAGCAGCTTAGAGAGGCCTAGGAACACTGAAGCTTTCTTT
clone_size: NA; j_call: TRBJ1-1; v_call: TRBV9; d_call: TRBD1; cdr3_aa: CASSVDSGGREAFF; cdr3_nt: TGTGCCAGCAGCGTGGACTCAGGGGGCCGAGAAGCTTTCTTT
clone_size: NA; j_call: TRBJ2-1; v_call: TRBV7-2; d_call: NA; cdr3_aa: CASSINSDRQFF; cdr3_nt: TGTGCCAGCAGCATAAATTCGGACAGGCAGTTCTTC
clone_size: NA; j_call: TRBJ1-5; v_call: TRBV5-6; d_call: TRBD1; cdr3_aa: CASSQTGALNQPQHF; cdr3_nt: TGTGCCAGCAGCCAAACAGGGGCTCTCAATCAGCCCCAGCATTTT
clone_size: NA; j_call: TRBJ2-1; v_call: TRBV11-3; d_call: NA; cdr3_aa: CASSARLGKGYNEQFF; cdr3_nt: TGTGCCAGCAGCGCAAGGCTAGGGAAAGGCTACAATGAGCAGTTCTTC
clone_size: once; j_call: TRBJ2-2; v_call: TRBV30; d_call: NA; cdr3_aa: CAWSRWNTGELFF; cdr3_nt: TGTGCCTGGAGTAGATGGAACACCGGGGAGCTGTTTTTT
clone_size: NA; j_call: TRBJ2-7; v_call: TRBV15; d_call: NA; cdr3_aa: CATSAGQSYEQYF; cdr3_nt: TGTGCCACCAGCGCGGGACAGAGCTACGAGCAGTACTTC
clone_size: NA; j_call: TRBJ2-2; v_call: TRBV13; d_call: NA; cdr3_aa: CASSPDPTGELFF; cdr3_nt: TGTGCCAGCAGCCCAGACCCTACCGGGGAGCTGTTTTTT
clone_size: NA; j_call: TRBJ1-1; v_call: TRBV6-6; d_call: NA; cdr3_aa: CASSYPTENTEAFF; cdr3_nt: TGTGCCAGCAGCTACCCGACAGAGAACACTGAAGCTTTCTTT
clone_size: NA; j_call: TRBJ2-1; v_call: TRBV29-1; d_call: TRBD2; cdr3_aa: CSVHPASGSGSYNEQFF; cdr3_nt: TGCAGCGTCCACCCCGCCAGCGGGAGTGGCTCCTACAATGAGCAGTTCTTC